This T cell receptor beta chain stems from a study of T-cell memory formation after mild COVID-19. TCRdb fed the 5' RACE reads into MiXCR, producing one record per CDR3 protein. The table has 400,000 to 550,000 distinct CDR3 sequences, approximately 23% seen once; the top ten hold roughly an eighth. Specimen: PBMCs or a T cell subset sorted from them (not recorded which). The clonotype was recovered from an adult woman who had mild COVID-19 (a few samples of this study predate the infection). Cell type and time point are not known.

The DNA of the CDR3 is TGTGCCAGCAGTCCCGGACGGAACTGGGACACTGAAGCTTTCTTT. The encoded protein is CASSPGRNWDTEAFF. The chain carries TRBV12-3 or TRBV12-4 and TRBJ1-1; D gene ambiguous. V was shortened by 5 bases and J by 3 bases, with 16 bases between the two germline ends. This CDR3 region has 15 residues.